This TCR beta chain was sequenced during a study of blood T cell repertoires in COVID-19. Study-wide background: Sites across the United States, Italy and Spain contributed samples from acute and convalescent COVID-19.

Original data processing: Reference gene primer amplification gave estimated nucleated cell counts. Here immunoSEQ multiplex PCR was the method, and the copy in TCRdb shows in-frame clones only, minus some. V, J and clone size were drawn from that table, and D and trimming were deduced from the DNA. The sample includes about 250,000 clones, around 90% of them seen just once. V was pared by 6 bases and J by 2 bases, with 5 bases of the junction left unmatched. Germline CDR1 is MNHEY and CDR2 is SVGAGI. This CDR3 is 15 amino acids long. This sequence joins TRBV6-5 and TRBJ2-7, with 12 positions matching TRBD2. The origin of this receptor is a man aged 80 or over with acute or convalescent COVID-19. Sample: peripheral blood. The DNA of the CDR3 is TGTGCCAGCAGCCCCCGGACTAGCGGGACCTACGAGCAGTACTTC. Translation: CASSPRTSGTYEQYF.